This T cell receptor (beta chain) appears in the sequencing data of a study of cytomegalovirus exposure and HLA in healthy donors (dated 2017 in TCRdb). About the investigation overall: An earlier analysis of roughly 500 of the donors reported about 290 Gb of sequence data and 120 million or so unique TCR beta sequences from about 180 million T cells. Rather than drawing on any new phenotypic data, the later analysis identified candidate immune exposures from TCR beta sequences and the way those sequences occurred across donors. Typing coverage varied by locus: about 629-630 donors for A, B, C, DRB1 and DQB1; around 560 for DQA1; over 600 for DPA1; 400 to 480 for DPB1. Roughly 290 gigabases of sequencing data and 70 million to 100 million unique TCR sequences made up an early release that covered approximately 700 HLA-typed donors. Roughly 5 DR-DQ haplotypes were handled as single units for association and clustering, since linkage in the cohort was strong. An earlier analysis of approximately 630 of the donors applied high-throughput TCR beta sequencing to assess whether each TCR beta V gene segment acted as functional or pseudogenic. A later analysis re-examined previously published TCR beta repertoires from about 670 donors and added high-resolution HLA genotyping to investigate patterns of TCR occurrence. Both class I and class II loci were covered by HLA typing, at four-digit resolution. Among the roughly 380 genotyped donors, approximately 77% belonged to the genetic ancestry cluster associated with self-reported Caucasian donors. High-throughput TCR immunosequencing, statistical association of individual TCRs with disease status, and machine learning were combined to predict cytomegalovirus infection status. Among a few hundred genotyped donors of the cohort, an average of 235,054 unique TCR beta nucleotide sequences were sequenced per donor, around a sixth of them non-productive. Every repertoire in the discovery cohort had been generated on one and the same sequencing platform. The study aimed to test whether cataloging public T cell receptors could reveal signatures of past pathogen exposure. The study used immunosequencing to profile the T cell repertoires of more than 650 subjects and linked those repertoires to cytomegalovirus serostatus. Donor age, sex, ethnicity and CMV serostatus were compiled alongside the repertoire data. A later genetic analysis used genome-wide SNP genotypes for about three fifths of the roughly 700 donors, treating that subset as a discovery cohort. Besides the first cohort of roughly 640 subjects, a separate validation cohort made up of some 110 different subjects was used. The research as a whole found: According to a later genetic analysis, donors in an Asian-associated ancestry cluster had fewer N-insertions in productive TCRs than the approximately 700-donor mean. Because HLA typing was missing for some donors at each locus, association tests included only the typed subset. This cohort had only TCR beta chains sequenced, and the lack of alpha or paired-chain data limited which features could be detected. Some IMGT-functional V segments, including TRBV6-2 and TRBV6-3, could not be told apart with the 87-base-pair reads, so those segments were excluded. For the cohort, immune exposure information was limited to CMV serostatus. Cytomegalovirus status was reported to be diagnosed by the classifier with high specificity and sensitivity in both the original and validation cohorts. A cluster of highly shared sequence variants was judged likely to represent a technical artifact of the sequencing pipeline. Roughly uniform sequencing depth across donors was assumed in presence/absence analyses, although this assumption may not hold. A further reported finding was that TCR beta sequences accurately predicted the HLA-A and HLA-B alleles for most subjects in the first cohort. In a later genetic analysis, a missense DCLRE1C variant was associated with V-gene and J-gene trimming of TCR beta chains, and the association was replicated in an independent cohort. Strong co-occurrence of HLA alleles, especially DR and DQ, made assigning TCR associations to individual alleles difficult. The authors suggested that the approach could potentially be generalized to other disease states and immunological phenotypes. Linkage disequilibrium might explain the correlated functional status among segregating V segments, but an unknown experimental factor could not be excluded. Most CMV-associated TCR beta chains appeared to be HLA-restricted in a later analysis, and the HLA associations seemed to be driven largely by CMV exposure. In a later analysis, several top co-occurrence clusters were reported to appear linked to parvovirus B19, influenza, CMV and Epstein-Barr virus. Compared with equally common non-associated chains, HLA-associated TCR beta chains in a later analysis were more clonally expanded and had lower generation probabilities. Specific HLA alleles were associated with more than 15,000 TCR beta sequences at a false discovery rate of 0.05 in a later analysis. A later analysis found that TCR association rates varied across HLA loci, with DRB1 alleles showing the most associated TCRs and HLA-C alleles the fewest. In vitro tests confirmed that a few of the cytomegalovirus-associated TCR beta chains recognize cytomegalovirus antigens. Because counts were too low, about 18 rarely observed V segments, including chromosome 9 orphons, were left out of the earlier analysis of roughly 600 of the donors. An earlier analysis of approximately 570 of the donors showed that most TCR beta V segments appeared in productive rearrangements either about 87% or about 30% of the time, which broadly matched IMGT annotations. Most TCR sequences were observed very rarely across donors, whereas some public TCRs were present in many individuals. A total of around 150 TCR beta chains were listed by the study as associated with cytomegalovirus.

In total, over 600 healthy bone marrow donors made up the cohort. At the time of sampling, all cohort members were nominally healthy, though unrecorded immune exposures were likely present. The donor was CMV seronegative and was included in the group of under 450 seronegative cohort members. Each donor provided a peripheral blood sample, and peripheral blood mononuclear cells were used for TCR beta sequencing. The Qiagen DNeasy Blood Extraction Kit was used to extract genomic DNA from the blood cell samples. The junction shows trimming of 1 base on V and 7 bases on J, plus 8 bases between the germline ends. From cysteine to phenylalanine, the CDR3 is 13 amino acids long. Of all the DNA, just the CDR3 is kept, 39 bases in frame from base 1. For CDR1 and CDR2, the germline V gene (reference sequence) lists SGHNT and YYREEE. Libraries came from the immunoSEQ multiplex PCR assay. A mixture of 60 forward primers for TCR Vbeta segments and 13 reverse primers for TCR Jbeta segments was used in the multiplex PCR. Amplification of the CDR3 region of rearranged TCR beta genes was performed with a multiplex PCR assay on genomic DNA. The Illumina HiSeq System was used to sequence the amplified TCR beta libraries as 87-base-pair reads. The authors' pipeline ran thus. In a later analysis, around 80 million unique TCR beta chains were counted across the roughly 670 repertoires, and roughly 11 million of these chains were shared by at least two donors. To remove PCR and sequencing errors, raw reads were error-corrected and collapsed into unique sequences using a nearest-neighbor algorithm that merged closely related sequences. V, D and J gene segments were assigned by aligning CDR3 sequences to IMGT reference sequences. For a sequence to be retained, a match of at least six nucleotides was required to both a V gene segment and a J gene segment. A rearrangement counted as productive if the CDR3 had no stop codons and remained in frame with V and J, and every other rearrangement counted as non-productive. CDR3 was defined by IMGT convention, running from the second conserved V-encoded cysteine to the conserved J-encoded phenylalanine. The earlier analysis of fewer than 700 of the donors excluded sequences that lacked an unambiguous match to a single V gene segment. An earlier analysis of 500 to 600 of the donors classified V segments as functional when productive rearrangements were above 56.7% and as segregating when the standard deviation between donors was above 5%. A statistical classification framework was built for diagnosing cytomegalovirus status from the catalog of TCR beta chain sequences. V and J gene assignment, in a later analysis, came from comparing TCR nucleotide sequences with IMGT/GENE-DB human TR gene sequences. The TCRdist pipeline was used in a later analysis to assign CDR3 sequences and most-parsimonious VDJ recombination scenarios. In a later analysis, each TCR beta chain was defined by its CDR3 amino acid sequence together with its V-gene family, and reads lacking a unique V-gene family were excluded. In a later analysis, 500 to 650 highly shared, low-generation-probability nucleotide sequences were removed to address suspected cross-contamination and a sequencing artifact. For each public chain, a later analysis derived a clonal expansion index from normalized ranks of inferred template counts within each repertoire. A later analysis computed generation probabilities with a VDJ recombination model fitted to out-of-frame rearrangements, and checked the results against IGoR. Hypergeometric tests were used in a later analysis to score TCR-TCR, TCR-HLA and TCR-CMV co-occurrence, with a repertoire-size bias correction applied to the TCR pairs. A later analysis estimated false discovery rates by permuting HLA or CMV assignments 20 times. In a later analysis, co-occurring TCRs were grouped with DBSCAN, and TCRdist sequence similarity was added when clustering was performed within HLA-allele-positive subsets. Repertoires with fewer than 30,000 or more than 120,000 public chains were left out of co-occurrence clustering, as were a handful of repertoires with anomalous nucleotide sharing. Drawn from immuneACCESS, this table holds only the in-frame rearrangements with V and J called that TCRdb kept. Clones are partly lost; checked studies trace under half to an unresolved V gene and leave the rest unexplained. That table furnishes V, J and clone size, whereas the DNA furnished D and trimming. For this sample there are about 140,000 clones; roughly 77% appear just once. The ten largest clones take up around 3% of the sample.

A word on this clone: What this receptor recognizes is not known. No clone much larger than this one lies a single base away; base qualities are absent.

The V and J segments used are TRBV5-4 and TRBJ2-2; TRBD1 is perhaps the D gene, given 5 matching bases. The sequencing input was PBMCs. The TCR originated in a female donor in good health and CMV-seronegative. At the DNA level, the sequence is TGTGCCAGCAGCTTGAAGGGGATCGGGGAGCTGTTTTTT. Its coded protein is CASSLKGIGELFF.